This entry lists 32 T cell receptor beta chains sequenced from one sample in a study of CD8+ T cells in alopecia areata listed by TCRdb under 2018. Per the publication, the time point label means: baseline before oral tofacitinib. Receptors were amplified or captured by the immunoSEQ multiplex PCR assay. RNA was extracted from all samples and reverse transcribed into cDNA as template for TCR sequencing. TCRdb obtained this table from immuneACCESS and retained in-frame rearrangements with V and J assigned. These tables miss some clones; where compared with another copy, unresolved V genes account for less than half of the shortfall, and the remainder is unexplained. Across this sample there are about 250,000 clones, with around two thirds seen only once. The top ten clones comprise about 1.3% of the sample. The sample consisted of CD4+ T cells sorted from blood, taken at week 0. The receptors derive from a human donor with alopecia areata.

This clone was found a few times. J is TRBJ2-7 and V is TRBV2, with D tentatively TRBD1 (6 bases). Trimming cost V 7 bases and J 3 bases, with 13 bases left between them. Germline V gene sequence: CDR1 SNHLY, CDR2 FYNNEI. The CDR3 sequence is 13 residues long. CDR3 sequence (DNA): TGTGCCAGCACCCTAGGACAGAACTACGAGCAGTACTTC. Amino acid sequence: CASTLGQNYEQYF.

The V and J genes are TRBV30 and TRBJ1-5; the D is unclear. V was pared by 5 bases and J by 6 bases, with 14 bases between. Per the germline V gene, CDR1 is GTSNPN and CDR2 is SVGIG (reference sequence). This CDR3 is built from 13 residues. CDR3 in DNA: TGTGCCTGGGCCCCACGGGTACGTCAGCCCCAGCATTTT. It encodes CAWAPRVRQPQHF.

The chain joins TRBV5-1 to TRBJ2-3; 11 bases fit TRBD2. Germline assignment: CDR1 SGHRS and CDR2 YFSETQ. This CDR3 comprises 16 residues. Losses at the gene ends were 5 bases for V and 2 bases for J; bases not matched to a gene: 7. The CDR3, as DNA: TGCGCCAGCAGACTGGGACTAGCGGTGAACACAGATACGCAGTATTTT. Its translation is CASRLGLAVNTDTQYF.

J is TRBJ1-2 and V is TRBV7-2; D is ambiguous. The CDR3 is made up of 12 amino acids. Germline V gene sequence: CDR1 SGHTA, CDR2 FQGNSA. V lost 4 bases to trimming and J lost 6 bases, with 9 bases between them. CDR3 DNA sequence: TGTGCCAGCAGCTCGTCCTGGCATGGCTACACCTTC. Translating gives CASSSSWHGYTF.

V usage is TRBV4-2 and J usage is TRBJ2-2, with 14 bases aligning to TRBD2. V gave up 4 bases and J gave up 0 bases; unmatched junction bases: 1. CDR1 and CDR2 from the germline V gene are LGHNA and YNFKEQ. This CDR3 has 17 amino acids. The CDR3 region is CASSRTSGGTNTGELFF. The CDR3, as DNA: TGTGCCAGCAGCCGGACTAGCGGGGGGACGAACACCGGGGAGCTGTTTTTT.

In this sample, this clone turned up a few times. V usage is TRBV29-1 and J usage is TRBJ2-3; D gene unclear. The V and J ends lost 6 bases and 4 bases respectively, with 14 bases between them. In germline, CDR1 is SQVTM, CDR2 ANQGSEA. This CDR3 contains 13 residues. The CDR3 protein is CSVDTSRADTQYF. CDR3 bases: TGCAGCGTAGACACCTCCCGGGCAGATACGCAGTATTTT.

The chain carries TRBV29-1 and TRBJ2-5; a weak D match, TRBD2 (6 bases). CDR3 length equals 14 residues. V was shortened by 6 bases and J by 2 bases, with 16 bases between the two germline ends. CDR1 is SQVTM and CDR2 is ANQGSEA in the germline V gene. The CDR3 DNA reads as TGCAGCGTCCGGACGCGGAGGGAACAAGAGACCCAGTACTTC. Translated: CSVRTRREQETQYF. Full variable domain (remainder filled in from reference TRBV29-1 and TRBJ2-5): SAVISQKPSRDICQRGTSLTIQCQVDSQVTMMFWYRQQPGQSLTLIATANQGSEATYESGFVIDKFPISRPNLTFSTLTVSNMSPEDSSIYLCSVRTRREQETQYFGPGTRLLVL.

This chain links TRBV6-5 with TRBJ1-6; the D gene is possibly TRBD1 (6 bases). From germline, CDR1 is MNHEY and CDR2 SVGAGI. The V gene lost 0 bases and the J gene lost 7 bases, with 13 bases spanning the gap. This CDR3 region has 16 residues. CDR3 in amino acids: CASSYSGHRINSPLHF. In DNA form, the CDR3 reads TGTGCCAGCAGTTACTCGGGACATAGGATAAATTCACCCCTCCACTTT.

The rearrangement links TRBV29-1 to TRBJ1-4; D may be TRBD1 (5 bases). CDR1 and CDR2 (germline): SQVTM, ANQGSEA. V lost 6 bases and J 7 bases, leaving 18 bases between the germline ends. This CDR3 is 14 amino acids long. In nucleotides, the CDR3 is TGCAGCGTGGCCCCGGGACGGACAATTGAAAAACTGTTTTTT. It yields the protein CSVAPGRTIEKLFF.

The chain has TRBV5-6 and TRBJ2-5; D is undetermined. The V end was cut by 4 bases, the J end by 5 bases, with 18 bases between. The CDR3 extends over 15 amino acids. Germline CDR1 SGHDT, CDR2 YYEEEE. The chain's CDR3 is CASSLVSAIVETQYF. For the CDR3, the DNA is TGTGCCAGCAGCCTGGTTTCTGCCATAGTCGAGACCCAGTACTTC. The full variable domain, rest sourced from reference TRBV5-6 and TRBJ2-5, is DAGVTQSPTHLIKTRGQQVTLRCSPKSGHDTVSWYQQALGQGPQFIFQYYEEEERQRGNFPDRFSGHQFPNYSSELNVNALLLGDSALYLCASSLVSAIVETQYFGPGTRLLVL.

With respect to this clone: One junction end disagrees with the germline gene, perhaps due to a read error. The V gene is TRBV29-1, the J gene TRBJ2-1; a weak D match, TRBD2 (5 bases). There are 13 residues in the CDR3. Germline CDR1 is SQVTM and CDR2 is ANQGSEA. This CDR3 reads CSVVPDFYDEQFF. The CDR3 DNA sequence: TGCAGCGTTGTTCCGGACTTCTACGATGAGCAGTTCTTC.

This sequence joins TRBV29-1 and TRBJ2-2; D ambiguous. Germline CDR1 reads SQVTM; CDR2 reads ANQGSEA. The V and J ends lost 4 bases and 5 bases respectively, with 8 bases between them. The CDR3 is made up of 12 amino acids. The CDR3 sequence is CSVVGGTGELFF. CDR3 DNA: TGCAGCGTTGTCGGTGGTACCGGGGAGCTGTTTTTT.

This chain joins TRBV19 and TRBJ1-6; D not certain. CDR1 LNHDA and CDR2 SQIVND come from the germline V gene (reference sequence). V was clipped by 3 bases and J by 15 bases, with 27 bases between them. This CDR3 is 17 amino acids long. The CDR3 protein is CASSIPPGPSYRALLHF. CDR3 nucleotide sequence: TGTGCCAGTAGTATCCCTCCCGGGCCGTCCTACCGGGCACTCCTCCACTTT.

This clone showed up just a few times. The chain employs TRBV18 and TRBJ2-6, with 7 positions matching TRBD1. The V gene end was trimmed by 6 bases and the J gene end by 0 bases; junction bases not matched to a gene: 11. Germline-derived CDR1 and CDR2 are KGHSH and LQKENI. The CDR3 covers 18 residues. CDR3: CASSPGTGTASGANVLTF. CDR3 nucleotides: TGTGCCAGCTCCCCAGGGACCGGGACAGCCTCTGGGGCCAACGTCCTGACTTTC.

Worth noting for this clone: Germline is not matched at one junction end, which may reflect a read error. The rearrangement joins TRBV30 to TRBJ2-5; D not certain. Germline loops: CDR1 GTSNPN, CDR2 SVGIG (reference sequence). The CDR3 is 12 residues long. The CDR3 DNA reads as TGTGCCTGGAGTGTAGGTGCGCCTAGGGTGGACTTC. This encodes CAWSVGAPRVDF.

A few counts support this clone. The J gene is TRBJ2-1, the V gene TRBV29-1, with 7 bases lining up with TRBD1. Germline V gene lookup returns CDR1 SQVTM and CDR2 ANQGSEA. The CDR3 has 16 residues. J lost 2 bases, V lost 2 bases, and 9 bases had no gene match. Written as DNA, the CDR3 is TGCAGCGTTGAATACCAGACAGGGAATACCTACAATGAGCAGTTCTTC. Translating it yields CSVEYQTGNTYNEQFF.

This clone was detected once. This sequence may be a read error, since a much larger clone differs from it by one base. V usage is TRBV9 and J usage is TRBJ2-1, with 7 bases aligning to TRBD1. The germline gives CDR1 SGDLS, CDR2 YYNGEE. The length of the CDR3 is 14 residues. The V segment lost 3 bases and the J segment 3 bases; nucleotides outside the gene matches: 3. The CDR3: CASSAGQSYNEQFF. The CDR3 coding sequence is TGTGCCAGCAGCGCGGGACAGAGCTACAATGAGCAGTTCTTC.

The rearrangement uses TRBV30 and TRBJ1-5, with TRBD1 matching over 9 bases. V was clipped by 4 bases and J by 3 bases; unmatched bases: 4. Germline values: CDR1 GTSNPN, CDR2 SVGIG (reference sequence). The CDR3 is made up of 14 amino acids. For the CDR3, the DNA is TGTGCCTGGAATGACAGGGGGAACAATCAGCCCCAGCATTTT. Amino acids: CAWNDRGNNQPQHF.

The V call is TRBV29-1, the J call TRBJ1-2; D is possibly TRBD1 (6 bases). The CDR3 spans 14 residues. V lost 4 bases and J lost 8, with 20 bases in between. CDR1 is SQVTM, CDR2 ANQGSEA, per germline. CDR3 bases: TGCAGCGTTGGCGCGGGGGGGCGCATAGAGGGCTACACCTTC. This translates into CSVGAGGRIEGYTF.

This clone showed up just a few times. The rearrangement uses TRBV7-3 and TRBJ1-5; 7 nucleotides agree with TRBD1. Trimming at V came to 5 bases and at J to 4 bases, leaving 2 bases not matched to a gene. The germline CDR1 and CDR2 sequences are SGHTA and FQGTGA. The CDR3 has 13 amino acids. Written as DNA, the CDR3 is TGTGCCAGCAGCGTACAGGGGAATCAGCCCCAGCATTTT. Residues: CASSVQGNQPQHF.

DNA of the CDR3: TGTGCCTGGAGTGTACAGAGCGGCGAGCAGTACTTC. Its protein product is CAWSVQSGEQYF. V gene TRBV30 combines with J gene TRBJ2-7; D perhaps matches TRBD2 (5 bases). V was pared by 0 bases and J by 6 bases, with 9 bases between. Per germline, CDR1 GTSNPN and CDR2 SVGIG (reference sequence). This CDR3 is 12 amino acids long.

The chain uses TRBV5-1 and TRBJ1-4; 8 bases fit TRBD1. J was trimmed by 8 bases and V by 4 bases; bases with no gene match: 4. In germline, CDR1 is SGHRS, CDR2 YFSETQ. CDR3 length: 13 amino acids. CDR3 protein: CASSPDRGEKLFF. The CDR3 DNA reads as TGCGCCAGCAGCCCCGACAGGGGAGAAAAACTGTTTTTT.

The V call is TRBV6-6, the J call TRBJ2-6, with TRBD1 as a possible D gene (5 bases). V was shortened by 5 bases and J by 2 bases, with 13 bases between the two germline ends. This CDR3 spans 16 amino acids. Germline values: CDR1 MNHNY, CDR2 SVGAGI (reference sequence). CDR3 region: CASSNPSGTGANVLTF. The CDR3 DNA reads TGTGCCAGCAGTAACCCTTCAGGGACTGGGGCCAACGTCCTGACTTTC.

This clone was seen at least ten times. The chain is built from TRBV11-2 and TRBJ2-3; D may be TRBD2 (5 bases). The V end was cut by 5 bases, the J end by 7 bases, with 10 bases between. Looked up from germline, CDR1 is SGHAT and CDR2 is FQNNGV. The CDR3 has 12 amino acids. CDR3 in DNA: TGTGCCAGCAGCCCGGCCGGGAATACGCAGTATTTT. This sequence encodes CASSPAGNTQYF.

CDR3 bases: TGTGCCTGGGATCCGGGGACTGATACGCAGTATTTT. Translation gives CAWDPGTDTQYF. The chain carries TRBV30 and TRBJ2-3, with D possibly being TRBD2 (6 bases). This CDR3 spans 12 amino acids. Germline V gene lookup returns CDR1 GTSNPN and CDR2 SVGIG (reference sequence). The V end lost 5 bases, the J end lost 6 bases, and 12 bases lay between the germline ends.

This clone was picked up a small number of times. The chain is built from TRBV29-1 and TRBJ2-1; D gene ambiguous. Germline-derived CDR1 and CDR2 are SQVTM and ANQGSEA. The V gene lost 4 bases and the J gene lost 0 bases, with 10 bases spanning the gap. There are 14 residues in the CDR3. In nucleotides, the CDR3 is TGCAGCGTTGGGTCAGAGAGCTCCTACAATGAGCAGTTCTTC. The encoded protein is CSVGSESSYNEQFF.

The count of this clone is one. The CDR3 loop reads CASTPGWGENEQFF. CDR3 in DNA: TGTGCCAGCACCCCAGGGTGGGGGGAAAATGAGCAGTTCTTC. The chain joins TRBV2 to TRBJ2-1; a possible D gene is TRBD2 (6 bases). Trimming shortened V by 7 bases and J by 7 bases, and 17 bases separated the two germline ends. This CDR3 region has 14 residues. Germline-derived CDR1 and CDR2 are SNHLY and FYNNEI.

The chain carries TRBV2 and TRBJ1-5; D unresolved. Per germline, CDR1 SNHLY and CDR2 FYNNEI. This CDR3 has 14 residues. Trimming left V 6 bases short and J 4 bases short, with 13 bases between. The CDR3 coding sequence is TGTGCCAGCAGGCGGAGGGAGACTAATCAGCCCCAGCATTTT. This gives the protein CASRRRETNQPQHF.

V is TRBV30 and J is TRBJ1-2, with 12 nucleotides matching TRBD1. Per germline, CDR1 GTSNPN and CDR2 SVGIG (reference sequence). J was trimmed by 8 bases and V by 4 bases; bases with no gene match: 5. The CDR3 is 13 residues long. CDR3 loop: CAWTPGQGAGYTF. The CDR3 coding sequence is TGTGCCTGGACCCCGGGACAGGGGGCGGGCTACACCTTC.

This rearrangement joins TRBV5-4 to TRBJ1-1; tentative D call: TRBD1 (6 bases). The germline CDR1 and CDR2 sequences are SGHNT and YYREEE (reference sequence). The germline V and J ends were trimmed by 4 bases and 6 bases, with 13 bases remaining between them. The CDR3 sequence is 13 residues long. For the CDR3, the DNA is TGTGCCAGCAGCAGAACAGGGAGTGCTGAAGCTTTCTTT. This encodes CASSRTGSAEAFF. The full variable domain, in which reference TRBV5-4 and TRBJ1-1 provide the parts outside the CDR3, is ETGVTQSPTHLIKTRGQQVTLRCSSQSGHNTVSWYQQALGQGPQFIFQYYREEENGRGNFPPRFSGLQFPNYSSELNVNALELDDSALYLCASSRTGSAEAFFGQGTRLTVV.

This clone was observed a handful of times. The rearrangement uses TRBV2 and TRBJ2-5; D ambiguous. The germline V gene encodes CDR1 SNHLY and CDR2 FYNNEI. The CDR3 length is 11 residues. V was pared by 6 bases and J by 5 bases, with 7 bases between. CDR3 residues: CASSFSETQYF. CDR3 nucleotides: TGTGCCAGCAGCTTCTCCGAGACCCAGTACTTC.

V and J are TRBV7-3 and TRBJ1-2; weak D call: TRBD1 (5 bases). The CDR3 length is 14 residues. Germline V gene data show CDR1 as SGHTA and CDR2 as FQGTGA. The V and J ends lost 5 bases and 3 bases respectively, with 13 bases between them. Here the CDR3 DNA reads TGTGCCAGCAGCCGAGGGCCGGGGGACTATGGCTACACCTTC. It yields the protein CASSRGPGDYGYTF.